A single sample is the source of the 26 T cell receptor beta chains below, sequenced in a study of blood T cells in healthy people across ages. Combining a sample-barcoded 5' primer with a J-beta primer mix, a second PCR ran for about 7 to 11 cycles. A single record per CDR3 protein comes from TCRdb applying MiXCR to the 5' RACE reads. The repertoire holds roughly 930,000 distinct CDR3 sequences, approximately 49% seen once, with around an eighth in the top ten. The source material was blood. Source of these receptors: a young man in good health.

The V call is TRBV3-1, the J call TRBJ2-5; D assignment may be TRBD1 or TRBD2 (6 bases each). The J call is in doubt because the DNA end fits TRBJ2-7 better. Looked up from germline, CDR1 is LGHDT and CDR2 is YNNKEL (reference sequence). The CDR3 has 14 amino acids. As DNA, the CDR3 is TGTGCCAGCAGCCACGGGGGCTATATCTACGAGCAGTACTTC. It is translated as CASSHGGYIYEQYF.

This clonotype was seen a few times. The DNA for the CDR3 is TGTGCCAGCAGCTTAGAGGAACTTTATGGCTACACCTTC. This codes for CASSLEELYGYTF. The genes are TRBV7-8 and TRBJ1-2; D gene uncertain. The ends were cut back, 1 base at V and 5 bases at J, with 8 bases in the middle. The V gene's germline CDR1 is SGHVS and CDR2 FQNEAQ. The CDR3 sequence is 13 residues long.

V usage is TRBV2 and J usage is TRBJ2-7, with no clear D. CDR3 length: 11 residues. With 6 bases removed from V and 4 bases from J, the gap between germline ends came to 7 bases. Germline lookup yields CDR1 SNHLY and CDR2 FYNNEI. CDR3 nucleotides: TGTGCCAGCAGGCCAGGATACGAGCAGTACTTC. Translated: CASRPGYEQYF.

This clonotype was seen many times. CDR3 region: CASSYLQGPSTDTQYF. The CDR3 DNA reads as TGTGCCAGCAGTTATTTACAGGGTCCTAGCACAGATACGCAGTATTTT. J is TRBJ2-3 and V is TRBV6-6; TRBD1 is a possible D gene (6 bases). The CDR3 totals 16 residues. Germline V gene data show CDR1 as MNHNY and CDR2 as SVGAGI (reference sequence). The germline V and J ends were trimmed by 3 bases and 0 bases, with 13 bases remaining between them.

The chain is built from TRBV24-1 and TRBJ1-2; D may be TRBD1 (5 bases). Per germline, CDR1 KGHDR and CDR2 SFDVKD. The V end was cut by 7 bases, the J end by 3 bases, with 11 bases between. The CDR3 sequence is 13 residues long. The CDR3 bases are TGTGCCACCAGGGGAGGGGCGGACTATGGCTACACCTTC. Encoded protein: CATRGGADYGYTF.

In the case of this clonotype: At one end the junction does not follow the germline gene, possibly because of a read error. The chain couples TRBV10-3 to TRBJ1-2; D is ambiguous. Germline-derived CDR1 and CDR2 are ENHRY and SYGVKD. The CDR3 sequence is 12 residues long. The CDR3 DNA is TGTGCCATCAGTGATGGCAACTATGGCTATACCTTC. This codes for CAISDGNYGYTF.

This chain uses TRBV7-2 with TRBJ2-1; 11 bases are shared with TRBD2. Germline V gene data show CDR1 as SGHTA and CDR2 as FQGNSA. V lost 0 bases and J lost 6; bases outside the gene matches: 10. This CDR3 contains 18 residues. The CDR3 coding sequence is TGTGCCAGCAGCTTAGCTTCCCCCACTAGCGGGGGCCTCAATGAGCAGTTCTTC. Its translation is CASSLASPTSGGLNEQFF.

This clonotype was counted only a few times. This chain links TRBV29-1 with TRBJ1-2; D remains unclear. With 4 bases removed from V and 2 bases from J, the gap between germline ends came to 8 bases. From germline, CDR1 is SQVTM and CDR2 ANQGSEA. This CDR3 contains 12 residues. The CDR3 spells CSVGATNYGYTF. CDR3 nucleotide sequence: TGCAGCGTTGGGGCGACAAACTATGGCTACACCTTC.

About this clonotype: Since a much larger clone is just one base distant, this may be a read error. The chain links TRBV10-3 to TRBJ2-7; D possibly corresponds to TRBD1 (6 bases). The CDR3 runs 14 residues. Deletions cut 0 bases from V and 2 bases from J, with 8 bases between. Germline V CDR1 and CDR2: ENHRY, SYGVKD. The CDR3 reads CAISESTGTYEQYF. The CDR3, as DNA: TGTGCCATCAGTGAGTCGACAGGTACCTACGAGCAGTACTTC.

This chain links TRBV18 with TRBJ1-1, with 9 bases fitting TRBD1. The CDR3 is 13 residues long. Trimming took 4 bases from V and 7 from J; bases not matched to a gene: 4. Per the germline V gene, CDR1 is KGHSH and CDR2 is LQKENI. The chain's CDR3 is CASSLDRGYEAFF. The DNA of the CDR3 is TGTGCCAGCTCACTGGACAGGGGTTATGAAGCTTTCTTT.

This chain's CDR3 is CASSLASYSNQPQHF. CDR3 bases: TGTGCCAGCAGCTTAGCGAGTTATAGCAATCAGCCCCAGCATTTT. The chain is built from TRBV7-8 and TRBJ1-5, with D hard to call. The CDR3 has 15 residues. The V and J ends lost 0 bases and 0 bases respectively, with 6 bases between them. Germline V gene sequence: CDR1 SGHVS, CDR2 FQNEAQ.

A few counts support this clonotype. CDR3 sequence reads: CASSLATGYQETQYF. DNA of the CDR3: TGTGCCAGCAGCTTAGCGACGGGGTACCAAGAGACCCAGTACTTC. This chain joins TRBV7-2 and TRBJ2-5, with D possibly matching TRBD2 (5 bases). The germline V gene encodes CDR1 SGHTA and CDR2 FQGNSA. The V end was cut by 0 bases, the J end by 0 bases, with 8 bases between. This CDR3 spans 15 amino acids.

V usage is TRBV19 and J usage is TRBJ1-5; D is unclear. Trimming took 10 bases from V and 6 from J, leaving 22 bases between them. Germline CDR1 LNHDA, CDR2 SQIVND (reference sequence). The CDR3 consists of 15 residues. CDR3 DNA: TGTGCCACGTCCCGAAAGTACATACCCGGTCAGCCCCAGCATTTT. This encodes CATSRKYIPGQPQHF. The variable domain in full, with the rest retrieved from reference TRBV19 and TRBJ1-5, is DGGITQSPKYLFRKEGQNVTLSCEQNLNHDAMYWYRQDPGQGLRLIYYSQIVNDFQKGDIAEGYSVSREKKESFPLTVTSAQKNPTAFYLCATSRKYIPGQPQHFGDGTRLSIL.

This clonotype was recorded a few times. The rearrangement links TRBV20-1 to TRBJ1-5; D is uncertain. Germline V gene data show CDR1 as DFQATT and CDR2 as SNEGSKA (reference sequence). CDR3 length: 15 residues. Trimming shortened V by 0 bases and J by 4 bases, and 13 bases separated the two germline ends. DNA for the CDR3: TGCAGTGCTAGAGATCCGGCGGCTCGAAATCAGCCCCAGCATTTT. Translating it yields CSARDPAARNQPQHF.

The rearrangement links TRBV6-2 or TRBV6-3 to TRBJ2-4; the D is unclear. The CDR3 sequence is 12 residues long. Germline V gives CDR1 MNHEY, CDR2 SVGEGT. V lost 0 bases and J lost 6, with 3 bases in between. The CDR3 nucleotides read TGTGCCAGCAGTTACTCCCCAAACATTCAGTACTTC. This encodes CASSYSPNIQYF.

V usage is TRBV28 and J usage is TRBJ1-2, with 8 bases identical to TRBD1. Germline values: CDR1 MDHEN, CDR2 SYDVKM. Unmatched junction bases numbered 16, after V lost 6 bases and J lost 4 bases. The CDR3 length is 17 residues. The CDR3 DNA follows: TGTGCCAGCAGCCTGATCAGTCAATCGCAGGGGGCCTATGGCTACACCTTC. Residues: CASSLISQSQGAYGYTF.

The rearrangement links TRBV29-1 to TRBJ2-5, with 12 positions matching TRBD1. Germline V gene sequence: CDR1 SQVTM, CDR2 ANQGSEA. The CDR3 length is 15 residues. V lost 6 bases and J lost 5; bases outside the gene matches: 10. CDR3 in amino acids: CSVGKGTGGRETQYF. The DNA for the CDR3 is TGCAGCGTCGGTAAAGGGACAGGGGGCCGTGAGACCCAGTACTTC. The full variable domain, its missing parts supplied by reference TRBV29-1 and TRBJ2-5, is SAVISQKPSRDICQRGTSLTIQCQVDSQVTMMFWYRQQPGQSLTLIATANQGSEATYESGFVIDKFPISRPNLTFSTLTVSNMSPEDSSIYLCSVGKGTGGRETQYFGPGTRLLVL.

V usage is TRBV28 and J usage is TRBJ1-5, with a tentative D call TRBD1 (6 bases). Germline CDR1 MDHEN, CDR2 SYDVKM. The CDR3 extends over 16 amino acids. V was trimmed by 5 bases and J by 1 base, leaving 15 bases between them. This CDR3 is CASSPRQVASNQPQHF. The CDR3 DNA reads as TGTGCCAGCAGTCCAAGACAGGTGGCGAGCAATCAGCCCCAGCATTTT.

The rearrangement joins TRBV4-1 to TRBJ1-2, with D unresolved. CDR3 length: 14 amino acids. Germline V gene data show CDR1 as MGHRA and CDR2 as YSYEKL. V lost 0 bases to trimming and J lost 2 bases, with 7 bases between them. This CDR3 reads CASSQDWRNYGYTF. Here the CDR3 DNA reads TGCGCCAGCAGCCAAGATTGGCGGAACTATGGCTACACCTTC.

V is TRBV6-1 and J is TRBJ1-2, with a possible D match to TRBD1 (5 bases). The V and J ends lost 8 bases and 4 bases respectively, with 17 bases between them. This CDR3 comprises 14 residues. The germline V gene has CDR1 MNHNS and CDR2 SASEGT. Here the CDR3 reads CASCPVSDSYGYTF. The CDR3 nucleotides are TGTGCCAGCTGCCCTGTGAGCGACAGCTATGGCTACACCTTC.

CDR3 in amino acids: CASSYGGGAQETQYF. The CDR3 region has the DNA TGTGCCAGCAGTTACGGCGGGGGGGCCCAAGAGACCCAGTACTTC. The V and J genes are TRBV6-5 and TRBJ2-5; TRBD2 matches 9 bases. The CDR3 is 15 residues long. V was pared by 2 bases and J by 1 base, with 2 bases of the junction left unmatched. Germline V lookup: CDR1 MNHEY, CDR2 SVGAGI.

This clonotype came up a few times. This chain links TRBV5-1 with TRBJ2-3; D is possibly TRBD1 (6 bases). This CDR3 has 16 amino acids. Trimming left V 0 bases short and J 4 bases short, with 15 bases between. Per the germline V gene, CDR1 is SGHRS and CDR2 is YFSETQ. The CDR3 sequence: CASSLVTGSSADTQYF. The CDR3 DNA reads as TGCGCCAGCAGCTTGGTAACAGGGTCCTCAGCAGATACGCAGTATTTT. The variable domain in full, completed from reference TRBV5-1 and TRBJ2-3, reads KAGVTQTPRYLIKTRGQQVTLSCSPISGHRSVSWYQQTPGQGLQFLFEYFSETQRNKGNFPGRFSGRQFSNSRSEMNVSTLELGDSALYLCASSLVTGSSADTQYFGPGTRLTVL.

The V and J genes are TRBV12-3 or TRBV12-4 and TRBJ2-3, with D possibly being TRBD1 (6 bases). V was pared by 0 bases and J by 10 bases, with 20 bases between. The CDR3 contains 16 residues. In DNA, the CDR3 is TGTGCCAGCAGTTTAGCCGGCACAGGAGCAGGGGTCGCGCAGTATTTT. It encodes CASSLAGTGAGVAQYF.

V and J are TRBV5-1 and TRBJ2-2; D is possibly TRBD1 (6 bases). This CDR3 has 15 residues. Trimming took off 3 bases at V and 0 bases at J, with 9 bases between the two ends. CDR1 and CDR2 (germline): SGHRS, YFSETQ. CDR3 sequence (DNA): TGCGCCAGCAGCTACCGGACAGCGAACACCGGGGAGCTGTTTTTT. It codes for CASSYRTANTGELFF.

CDR3 loop: CASSPHTSGDYNEQFF. The CDR3 DNA sequence: TGTGCCAGCAGCCCTCATACTAGCGGGGATTACAATGAGCAGTTCTTC. V usage is TRBV7-9 and J usage is TRBJ2-1, with 10 bases fitting TRBD2. The CDR3 covers 16 residues. CDR1 SEHNR and CDR2 FQNEAQ come from the germline V gene (reference sequence). J lost 4 bases, V lost 5 bases, and 8 bases had no gene match.

On this clonotype itself: A much bigger clone sits one base away, suggesting this may be a read error. The chain links TRBV27 to TRBJ2-7; unclear D gene. The germline V gene encodes CDR1 MNHEY and CDR2 SMNVEV (reference sequence). This CDR3 contains 11 residues. The CDR3: CAISLVNEQYF. The DNA for the CDR3 is TGTGCCATCAGTCTCGTAAACGAGCAGTACTTC.